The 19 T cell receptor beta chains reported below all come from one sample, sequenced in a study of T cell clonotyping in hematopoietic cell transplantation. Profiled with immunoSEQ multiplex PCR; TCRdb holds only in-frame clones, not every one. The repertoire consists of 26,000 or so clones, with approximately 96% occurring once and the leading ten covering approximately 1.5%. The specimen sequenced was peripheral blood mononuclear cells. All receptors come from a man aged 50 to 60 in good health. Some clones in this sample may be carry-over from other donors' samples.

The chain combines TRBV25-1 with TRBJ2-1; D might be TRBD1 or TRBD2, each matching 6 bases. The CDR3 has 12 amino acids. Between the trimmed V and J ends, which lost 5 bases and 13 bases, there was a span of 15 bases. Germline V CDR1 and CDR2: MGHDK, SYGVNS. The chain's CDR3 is CASSLRGVRQFF. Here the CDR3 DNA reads TGTGCCAGCAGTCTTAGGGGGGTCCGACAGTTCTTC.

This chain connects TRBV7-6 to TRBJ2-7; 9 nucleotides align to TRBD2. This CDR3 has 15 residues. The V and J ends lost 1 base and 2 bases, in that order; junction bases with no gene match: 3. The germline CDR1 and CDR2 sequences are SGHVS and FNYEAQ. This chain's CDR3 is CASSLVGGGAYEQYF. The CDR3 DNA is TGTGCCAGCAGCTTAGTCGGCGGGGGGGCCTACGAGCAGTACTTC.

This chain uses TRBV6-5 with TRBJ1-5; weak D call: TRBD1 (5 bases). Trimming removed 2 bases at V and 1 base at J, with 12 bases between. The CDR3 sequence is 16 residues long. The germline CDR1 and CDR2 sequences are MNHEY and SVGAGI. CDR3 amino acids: CASSYPPGISNQPQHF. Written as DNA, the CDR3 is TGTGCCAGCAGTTACCCCCCAGGGATAAGCAATCAGCCCCAGCATTTT.

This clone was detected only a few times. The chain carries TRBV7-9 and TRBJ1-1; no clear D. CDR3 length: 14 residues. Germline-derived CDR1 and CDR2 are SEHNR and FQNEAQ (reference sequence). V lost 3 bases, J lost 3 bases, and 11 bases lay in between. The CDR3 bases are TGTGCCAGCAGCTTCGGACTCGGGGACACTGAAGCTTTCTTT. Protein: CASSFGLGDTEAFF.

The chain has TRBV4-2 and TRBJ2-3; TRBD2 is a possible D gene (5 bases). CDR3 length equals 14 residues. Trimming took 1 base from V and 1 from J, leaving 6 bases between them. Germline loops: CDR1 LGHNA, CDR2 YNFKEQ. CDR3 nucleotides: TGTGCCAGCAGCCAAGGGCGGGGCACAGATACGCAGTATTTT. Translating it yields CASSQGRGTDTQYF.

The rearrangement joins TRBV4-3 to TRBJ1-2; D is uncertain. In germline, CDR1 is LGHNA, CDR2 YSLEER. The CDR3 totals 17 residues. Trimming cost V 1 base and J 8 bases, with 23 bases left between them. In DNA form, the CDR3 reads TGCGCCAGCAGCCAAGGTATTCTCGCTAGCGGGTCGAGGGGCTACACCTTC. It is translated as CASSQGILASGSRGYTF.

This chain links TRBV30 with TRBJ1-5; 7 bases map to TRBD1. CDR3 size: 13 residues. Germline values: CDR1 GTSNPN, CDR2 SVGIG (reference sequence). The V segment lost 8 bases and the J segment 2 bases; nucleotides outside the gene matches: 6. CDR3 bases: TGTGCCAGCAGCAGGGGGGGCAATCAGCCCCAGCATTTT. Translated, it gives CASSRGGNQPQHF.

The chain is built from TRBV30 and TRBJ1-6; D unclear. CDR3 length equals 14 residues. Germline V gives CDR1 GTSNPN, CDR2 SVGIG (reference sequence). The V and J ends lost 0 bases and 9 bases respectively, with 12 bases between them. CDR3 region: CAWSVLLGGSPLHF. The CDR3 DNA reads TGTGCCTGGAGTGTACTCCTCGGAGGTTCACCCCTCCACTTT.

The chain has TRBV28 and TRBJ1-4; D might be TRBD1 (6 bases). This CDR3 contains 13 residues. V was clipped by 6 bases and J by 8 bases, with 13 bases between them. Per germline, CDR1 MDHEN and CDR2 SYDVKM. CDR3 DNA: TGTGCCAGCAGAACGCAGGACAGAGAAAAACTGTTTTTT. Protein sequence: CASRTQDREKLFF.

The CDR3 DNA follows: TGTGCCAGCAGCGGAAATCTGGGAGAGACCCAGTACTTC. It encodes CASSGNLGETQYF. The rearrangement joins TRBV9 to TRBJ2-5; D not certain. The CDR3 sequence is 13 residues long. In germline, CDR1 is SGDLS, CDR2 YYNGEE. Trimming removed 3 bases from V and 4 bases from J, with 10 bases in between.

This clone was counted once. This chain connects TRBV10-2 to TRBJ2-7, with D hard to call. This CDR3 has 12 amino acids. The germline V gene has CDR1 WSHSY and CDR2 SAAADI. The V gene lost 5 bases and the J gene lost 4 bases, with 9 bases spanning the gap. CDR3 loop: CASSHGDYEQYF. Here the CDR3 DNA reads TGCGCCAGCAGTCATGGGGATTACGAGCAGTACTTC.

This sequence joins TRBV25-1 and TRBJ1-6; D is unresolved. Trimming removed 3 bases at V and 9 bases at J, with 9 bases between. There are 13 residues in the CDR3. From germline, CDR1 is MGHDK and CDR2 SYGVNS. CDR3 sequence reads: CASSDYRGSPLHF. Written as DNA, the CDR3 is TGTGCCAGCAGTGATTATCGCGGTTCACCCCTCCACTTT.

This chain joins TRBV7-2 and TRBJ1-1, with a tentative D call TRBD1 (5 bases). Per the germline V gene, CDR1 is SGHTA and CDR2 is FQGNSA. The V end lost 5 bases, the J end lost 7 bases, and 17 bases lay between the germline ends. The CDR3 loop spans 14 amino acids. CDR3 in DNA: TGTGCCAGCAGCCAGAACCGGGACGCGCATGAAGCTTTCTTT. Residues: CASSQNRDAHEAFF.

In nucleotides, the CDR3 is TGTGCCAGCAGTTACAAACCGACAGATACGCAGTATTTT. Amino acids: CASSYKPTDTQYF. This rearrangement joins TRBV6-5 to TRBJ2-3; the D is unclear. Germline V gene data show CDR1 as MNHEY and CDR2 as SVGAGI. V dropped 2 bases and J dropped 3 bases, with 6 bases sitting between them. The CDR3 is 13 amino acids.

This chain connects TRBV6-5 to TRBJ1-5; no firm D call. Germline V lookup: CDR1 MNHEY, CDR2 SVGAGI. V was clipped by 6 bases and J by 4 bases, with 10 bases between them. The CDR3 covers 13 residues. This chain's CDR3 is CASSPIQNQPQHF. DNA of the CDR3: TGTGCCAGCAGCCCGATACAGAATCAGCCCCAGCATTTT.

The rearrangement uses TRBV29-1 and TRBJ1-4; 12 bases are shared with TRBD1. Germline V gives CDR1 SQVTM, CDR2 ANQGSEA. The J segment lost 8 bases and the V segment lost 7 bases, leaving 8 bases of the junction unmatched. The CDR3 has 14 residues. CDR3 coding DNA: TGCAGCGCCAGGTTGGGACAGGGGGCCGAAAAACTGTTTTTT. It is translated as CSARLGQGAEKLFF.

The CDR3 here is CASQSNYGYTF. Here the CDR3 DNA reads TGTGCCAGCCAGTCTAACTATGGCTACACCTTC. The genes are TRBV28 and TRBJ1-2, with no clear D. Germline V lookup: CDR1 MDHEN, CDR2 SYDVKM. CDR3 length: 11 residues. The ends were cut back, 8 bases at V and 0 bases at J, with 4 bases in the middle.

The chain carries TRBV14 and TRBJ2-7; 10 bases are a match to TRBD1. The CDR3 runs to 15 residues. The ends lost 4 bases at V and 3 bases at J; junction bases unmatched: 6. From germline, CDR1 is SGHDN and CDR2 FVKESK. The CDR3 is CASSPRTGGGYEQYF. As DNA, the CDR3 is TGTGCCAGCAGCCCCCGGACAGGGGGAGGCTACGAGCAGTACTTC.

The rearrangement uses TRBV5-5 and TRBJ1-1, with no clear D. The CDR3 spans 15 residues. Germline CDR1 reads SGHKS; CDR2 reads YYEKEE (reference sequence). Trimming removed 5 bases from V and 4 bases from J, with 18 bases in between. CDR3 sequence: CASRPDGGAITEAFF. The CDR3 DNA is TGTGCCAGCAGACCCGACGGAGGCGCTATCACTGAAGCTTTCTTT.